Reported below is one T cell receptor (beta chain). As yet, its antigen is unknown. This sample is part of a study of T cells in Graves' hyperthyroidism and ophthalmopathy. Findings and limits, study-wide: Most thyroid-expanded clonotypes above 0.001 were also found in blood. Stable hyperthyroidism was separated from ophthalmopathy by a model based on 13 V-J features.

Amplification yielded TCR beta CDR3 regions, with RNA transcripts as the source. Using the HTBI primer set, a first-round RT-PCR was run on the TCR CDR3. TCRdb reprocessed the multiplex PCR reads via MiXCR and lists one record per CDR3 protein. The sample contains about 540,000 distinct CDR3 sequences, 40% to 55% of which appear only once. The CDR3 length is 18 residues. V lost 3 bases and J lost 7; bases outside the gene matches: 19. Germline lookup yields CDR1 SGHTA and CDR2 FQGNSA. The TCR sequence derives from a woman younger than 30 with Graves' hyperthyroidism. The sequenced material came from peripheral blood or thyroid tissue (not recorded which). The chain joins TRBV7-2 to TRBJ1-2; TRBD1 agrees at 8 bases. CDR3 DNA sequence: TGTGCCAGCAGCTTCCCTCCGGGACAGGCTACGGACCTCTGTGGCTACACCTTC. As protein: CASSFPPGQATDLCGYTF.